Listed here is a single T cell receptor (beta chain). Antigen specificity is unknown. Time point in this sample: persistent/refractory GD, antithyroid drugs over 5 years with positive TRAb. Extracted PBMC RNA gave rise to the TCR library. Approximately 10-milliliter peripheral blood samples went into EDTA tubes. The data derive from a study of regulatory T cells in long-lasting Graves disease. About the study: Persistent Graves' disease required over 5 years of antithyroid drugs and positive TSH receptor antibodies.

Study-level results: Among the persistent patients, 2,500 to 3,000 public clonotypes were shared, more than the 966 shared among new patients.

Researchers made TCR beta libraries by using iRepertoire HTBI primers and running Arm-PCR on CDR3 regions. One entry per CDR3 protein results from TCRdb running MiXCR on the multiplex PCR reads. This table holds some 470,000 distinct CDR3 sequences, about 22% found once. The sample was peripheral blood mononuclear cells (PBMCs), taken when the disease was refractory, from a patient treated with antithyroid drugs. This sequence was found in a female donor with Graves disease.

The CDR3 nucleotides are TGTGCCAGCAGGGGACTAGCCTACAATGAGCAGTTCTTC. It encodes CASRGLAYNEQFF. V usage is TRBV7-9 and J usage is TRBJ2-1; 8 bases line up with TRBD2. The CDR3 is made up of 13 amino acids. V lost 6 bases and J lost 2; bases outside the gene matches: 0. Germline CDR1 and CDR2: SEHNR and FQNEAQ (reference sequence).